The clone carrying this TCR beta chain was found many times. This entry is derived from a study of spatial heterogeneity in lung cancer. Across the study: There were consistently more beta-chain sequences detected than alpha-chain sequences.

A distinct unique molecular identifier was carried by each TCR cDNA molecule. In TCRdb, the 5' RACE reads were re-called with MiXCR into one record per CDR3 protein. This repertoire shows approximately 12,000 distinct CDR3 sequences, approximately 6.2% found once; its top ten account for 10%. The CDR3 runs to 14 residues. V lost 7 bases and J 4 bases, leaving 19 bases between the germline ends. The germline V gene has CDR1 SQVTM and CDR2 ANQGSEA. Time point reported: sample taken at primary tumor resection. No cells were sorted before sequencing. The whole RNA sequenced was extracted from tumor, nontumor lung or frozen PBMC.

The sequence derives from a male donor with early-stage non-small cell lung cancer. The source was normal lung tissue next to the tumor, collected at surgery. This chain uses TRBV29-1 with TRBJ1-1, with D uncertain. The CDR3 protein is CSAGPGSGGTEAFF. The CDR3 coding sequence is TGCAGCGCCGGTCCCGGTTCCGGCGGCACTGAAGCTTTCTTT.